This T cell receptor beta chain comes out of a study of T cells after yellow fever vaccination (dated by TCRdb to the late 2010s). In the study overall: Libraries from fractions with low cell numbers were prepared with the SMART-Seq v4 Ultra Low Input RNA kit. Bulk TCR alpha and beta repertoires were sequenced longitudinally to track T-cell clones before and after primary and booster YFV17D yellow fever vaccination. Two healthy male donors made up the cohort, one aged 18 to 30 years and the other aged 30 to 39 years. Blood was drawn at multiple timepoints before and after primary and secondary immunization, with bulk PBMC replicates and cell subsets isolated.

The investigation overall reported the following: The secondary T-cell response was weaker than the primary response but faster, peaking on day 5 instead of day 15. Computational filtering was needed because FACS-sorted repertoires could contain abundant contaminating clonotypes from the bulk population. After the booster, most of the clones that had expanded following primary vaccination were detected again (roughly 97% of CD4 and 80% to 90% of CD8), which suggests that memory was broadly maintained. A small fraction of clonotypes appeared in both the CD4 and CD8 compartments, likely as a result of convergent recombination. Because only a couple of donors were included in the study, the extent to which the findings can be generalized is limited.

This clonotype was observed many times. Its antigen specificity is not known. One base away there is no much larger clone; base qualities are not given. CDR1 and CDR2 are read off the germline V gene as SGHRS and YFSETQ. Spanning cysteine to phenylalanine, the CDR3 consists of 13 amino acids. CDR3 DNA is the only sequence kept; it has 39 bases, read in frame from the first base. V has 4 bases trimmed and J has 5 bases trimmed; junction bases matching no gene number 2. TCR cDNA was synthesized by 5'RACE template switching, which introduced a universal primer site and unique molecular identifiers. Priming for cDNA synthesis came from both the TCR alpha and TCR beta constant segments. Two PCR steps were used to amplify libraries, with sample barcodes and sequencing adapters being added in the second step. Sequencing of libraries was performed on Illumina HiSeq 2500 (2x100 bp) or NovaSeq (2x150 bp). In the paper's pipeline: Demultiplexing of reads and collapsing into UMI consensus sequences were performed with MIGEC, and V(D)J alignment was carried out with MiXCR. Using edgeR on replicate PBMC samples, clonotypes were called vaccine-responding if FDR was below 0.01 and the log2 fold change was above 5 up to day 15. Each bulk clonotype was labeled CD4 or CD8 based on which sequenced repertoire, CD4 or CD8, contained the clonotype at higher abundance. In-frame beta chains were kept once TCRdb had trimmed the public reads at Q25 with fastp and called clones with MiXCR. Every distinct CDR3 protein forms one entry, paired with its most common genes and DNA. It is TCRdb's table, rather than the study itself, that gives the V and J calls and clone size. The sample table records around 230,000 distinct CDR3 sequences; around 6.7% of these occur just once. The ten largest clones capture roughly 1% of the sample.

This specimen's treatment or condition label, interpreted: live attenuated yellow fever vaccine strain. A standard Ficoll-Paque protocol was used to isolate PBMCs from peripheral blood. CD4 and CD8 T-cell fractions were isolated with Dynabeads CD4 and CD8 positive selection kits. TriZol was used to extract RNA from bulk PBMCs, CD4 and CD8 fractions, and dextramer-positive and dextramer-negative fractions. The receptor was isolated from a man aged 25-45 years who received the YFV17D yellow fever vaccine. The sequence links TRBV5-1 to TRBJ1-2; TRBD1 matches 10 bases in the middle. Source: CD4+ T cells sorted from PBMCs, taken on the day of the yellow fever booster vaccination. The DNA reads TGCGCCAGCAGCCCGGGACAGGGGTATGGCTACACCTTC. This is translated as CASSPGQGYGYTF.